A selection of T cell receptor beta chains follows, all from one sample in a study of blood T cell repertoires in COVID-19. Using immunoSEQ multiplex PCR, the repertoire was profiled, and TCRdb retains in-frame clones only, with some absent. The table has hundreds of thousands of clones, around nine tenths seen once. The source material was peripheral blood. The receptor set was obtained from a woman aged 30 to 39 with COVID-19, enrolled during active disease. Each CDR3 is given without its conserved first and last residue. D genes are given only for firm matches.

cdr3_length d_call j_call v_call cdr3_aa
12 . TRBJ2-1 TRBV19 ASSRDSTRGEQF
11 TRBD1 TRBJ1-1 TRBV10-3 AIRRDSDTEAF
13 TRBD2 TRBJ2-7 TRBV6-6 ASSDRTSGGHEQY
13 . TRBJ2-3 TRBV28 ASSLSLPGADTQY
15 TRBD2 TRBJ2-3 TRBV28 ASSPYPTSGGTDTQY
13 . TRBJ1-5 TRBV2 ASSELRVLGQPQH
11 . TRBJ2-1 TRBV6-4 ASSASSYNEQF
11 . TRBJ1-1 TRBV6-5 ASSWTVNTEAF
10 . TRBJ2-2 TRBV6-4 ASRQGTGELF
13 TRBD1 TRBJ1-4 TRBV4-1 ASSRSGQGGEKLF
13 . TRBJ2-7 TRBV2 ASIPPGTSSYEQY
11 . TRBJ1-3 TRBV27 ASSLRGGNTIY
10 . TRBJ1-2 TRBV5-4 ASSVDSYGYT
11 . TRBJ1-5 TRBV6-2/TRBV6-3 ASSFQAYQPQH
14 TRBD1 TRBJ2-7 TRBV11-3 ASSQGPGQSSYEQY
13 . TRBJ2-3 TRBV19 ASSIASVGTDTQY
14 . TRBJ1-1 TRBV19 ASSTLTLHMNTEAF
12 . TRBJ1-3 TRBV2 ASSQTDPGNTIY
12 TRBD1 TRBJ1-2 TRBV4-1 ASSARDRGYGYT
11 TRBD1 TRBJ2-5 TRBV12-3/TRBV12-4 ASDPGQGETQY
13 . TRBJ2-7 TRBV30 AWRGGTVLPYEQY
14 TRBD1 TRBJ1-2 TRBV7-9 ASSSTRQGASYGYT
13 TRBD1 TRBJ1-6 TRBV7-2 ASSLSGQGLSPLH
13 . TRBJ1-1 TRBV28 ASSFAGGSNTEAF
11 . TRBJ1-1 TRBV11-1 ASSAERRRKAF
15 TRBD1 TRBJ1-2 TRBV28 ASSLWGSGTGRGGYT
15 . TRBJ1-3 TRBV4-2 ASSPPAAGISGNTIY
15 . TRBJ2-1 TRBV1 TSSQLAGGSTWNEQF
17 . TRBJ2-5 TRBV7-8 ASSLALIPVGSAQETQY
12 TRBD1 TRBJ1-2 TRBV4-1 ASSIGQGAGGYT
12 TRBD2 TRBJ2-3 TRBV15 ATAEISSGDTQY
15 . TRBJ1-5 TRBV6-2/TRBV6-3 ASSYLLGGSADQPQH
13 . TRBJ2-2 TRBV13 ASSLKGPNTGELF
13 TRBD1 TRBJ1-2 TRBV18 ASSTSGQGLGGYT
15 TRBD1 TRBJ1-2 TRBV2 ASSYDRAGGVPDGYT
13 TRBD1 TRBJ1-5 TRBV7-2 ASSLGDRINQPQH
10 . TRBJ1-1 TRBV6-2/TRBV6-3 ASSFYDTEAF
13 TRBD1 TRBJ2-7 TRBV7-2 ASSFRGTGNYEQY
14 TRBD1 TRBJ2-7 TRBV5-4 ASSLAVTGISYEQY
12 TRBD1 TRBJ2-7 TRBV2 ASSLRDREYEQY
9 . TRBJ1-2 TRBV24-1 ATSAGDGYT
11 . TRBJ2-5 TRBV5-1 ASSLGGRETQY
11 . TRBJ1-2 TRBV2 ASRSSLSYGYT
13 TRBD1 TRBJ1-5 TRBV28 ASRNTGGVNQPQH
14 . TRBJ2-2 TRBV7-2 ASSLGEHGGTGELF
13 TRBD2 TRBJ2-7 TRBV5-1 ASSPRGGQPSEQY
11 . TRBJ1-2 TRBV12-3/TRBV12-4 ASSPRTVSGYT